The present entry profiles one T cell receptor beta chain with its context. Germline values: CDR1 SGHTS, CDR2 YDEGEE. The germline V and J ends were trimmed by 4 bases and 3 bases, with 13 bases remaining between them. The length of the CDR3 is 14 residues. Under the authors' procedure: Estimated nucleated cell counts came from reference gene primer amplification. Using immunoSEQ multiplex PCR, the repertoire was profiled, and TCRdb retains in-frame clones only, with some absent. The DNA was the basis for D and trimming; V, J and clone size are from that table. The table has roughly 120,000 clones, around 80% seen once. The entry originates in a study of blood T cell repertoires in COVID-19. On the study more broadly: The analysed material was cDNA or gDNA that came from T cells, B-cell-depleted T cells, or PBMCs.

Sequences were obtained from peripheral blood. This receptor was taken from a man in his 70s with acute or convalescent COVID-19. The chain joins TRBV5-8 to TRBJ1-1; D is possibly TRBD1 (6 bases). CDR3 nucleotides: TGTGCCAGCAGCCTGCGGGGGGGGCACACTGAAGCTTTCTTT. Translation: CASSLRGGHTEAFF.